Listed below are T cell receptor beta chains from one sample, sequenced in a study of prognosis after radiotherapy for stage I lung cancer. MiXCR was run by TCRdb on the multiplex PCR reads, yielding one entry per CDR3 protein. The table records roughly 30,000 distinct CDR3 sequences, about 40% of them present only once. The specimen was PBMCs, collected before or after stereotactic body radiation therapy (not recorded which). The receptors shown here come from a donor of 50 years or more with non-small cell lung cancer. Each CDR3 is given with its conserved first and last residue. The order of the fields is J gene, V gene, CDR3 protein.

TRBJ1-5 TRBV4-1 CASSQVAGGPQHF
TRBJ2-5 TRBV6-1 CASSATQGGQETQYF
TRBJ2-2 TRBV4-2 CASSLGSFSGELFF
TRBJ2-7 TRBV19 CAIRKSRVLSYEQYF
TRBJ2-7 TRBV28 CASSAESYEQYF
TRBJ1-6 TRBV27 CASSPIPAGVYNSPLHF
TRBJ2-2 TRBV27 CASSLSFRTTETGELFF
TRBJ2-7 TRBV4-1 CASSLPTSPYEQYF
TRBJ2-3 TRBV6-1 CASSRKTGSSTDTQYF
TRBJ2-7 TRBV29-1 CSAEKTGREQYF
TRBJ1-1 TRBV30 CALTGGAMRYTEAFF
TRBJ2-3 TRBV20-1 CSARYGGSSTDTQYF
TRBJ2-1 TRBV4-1 CASSPQTSLATGNEQFF
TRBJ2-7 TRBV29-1 CSVETDPYEQYF
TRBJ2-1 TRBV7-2 CASSLNLIPTEQFF
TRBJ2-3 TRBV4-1 CASSQDREGISVTDTQYF
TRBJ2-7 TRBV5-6 CASSLAGSGRSYEQYF
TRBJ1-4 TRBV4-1 CASSQDRAPRDGEKLFF
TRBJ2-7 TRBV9 CASSPRPASSYEQYF
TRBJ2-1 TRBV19 CASIMTSGGYNEQFF
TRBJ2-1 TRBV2 CASSGGGDEQFF
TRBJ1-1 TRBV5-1 CASSFGGTYEAFF
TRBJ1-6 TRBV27 CASRRGQGERLHF
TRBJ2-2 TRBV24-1 CATSLRGDLNTGELFF
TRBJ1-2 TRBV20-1 CSYSDHYGYTF